One and the same sample provided the 8 T cell receptor beta chains below, sequenced in a study of CD8+ T cells in alopecia areata (dated by TCRdb to the late 2010s). The protocol used for the library was the immunoSEQ multiplex PCR assay. To provide template for TCR sequencing, every sample had RNA extracted and reverse transcribed into cDNA. TCRdb took this table from immuneACCESS and kept in-frame rearrangements with V and J called. Such tables lack part of the clones; where checked against another copy, unresolved V genes explain under half of the gap, and the rest is unexplained. Here the sample has roughly 200,000 clones; more than 60% occur a single time. The ten biggest clones cover about 1.5% of the sample. Explained via the paper, the time point label denotes: baseline before oral tofacitinib. The sequenced sample was CD4+ T cells sorted from blood, obtained at week 0. The receptors stem from a human donor with alopecia areata.

The chain links TRBV4-3 to TRBJ2-3; D remains unclear. V lost 0 bases, J lost 0 bases, and 7 bases lay in between. The CDR3 is made up of 15 amino acids. In germline, CDR1 is LGHNA, CDR2 YSLEER. CDR3 residues: CASSQDRASTDTQYF. The DNA of the CDR3 is TGCGCCAGCAGCCAAGATCGGGCTAGCACAGATACGCAGTATTTT.

On this clone itself: The sample holds other DNA sequences that translate to the same CDR3. The rearrangement links TRBV5-1 to TRBJ1-5; 10 positions agree with TRBD1. J gave up 5 bases and V 4 bases, and 3 bases lay outside the gene matches. The V gene's germline CDR1 is SGHRS and CDR2 YFSETQ. The CDR3 length is 14 residues. This CDR3 is CASSHGQGDQPQHF. CDR3 in DNA: TGCGCCAGCAGCCACGGACAGGGGGATCAGCCCCAGCATTTT. The full variable domain, completed using reference TRBV5-1 and TRBJ1-5, is KAGVTQTPRYLIKTRGQQVTLSCSPISGHRSVSWYQQTPGQGLQFLFEYFSETQRNKGNFPGRFSGRQFSNSRSEMNVSTLELGDSALYLCASSHGQGDQPQHFGDGTRLSIL.

The rearrangement links TRBV6-5 to TRBJ1-2; D call uncertain. V shed 0 bases and J shed 7 bases, with 12 bases lying between them. CDR1 is MNHEY, CDR2 SVGAGI, per germline. This CDR3 comprises 14 residues. CDR3 amino acids: CASSYSRRGFGYTF. The CDR3 DNA sequence: TGTGCCAGCAGTTACTCGAGGCGTGGCTTTGGCTACACCTTC.

V gene TRBV30 combines with J gene TRBJ2-5; 10 nucleotides align to TRBD1. The length of the CDR3 is 14 residues. Germline CDR1 reads GTSNPN; CDR2 reads SVGIG (reference sequence). J gave up 5 bases and V 2 bases, and 5 bases lay outside the gene matches. This chain's CDR3 is CAWSRRTGGETQYF. DNA of the CDR3: TGTGCCTGGAGTCGAAGGACAGGGGGGGAGACCCAGTACTTC. Full variable domain (missing parts from reference TRBV30 and TRBJ2-5): SQTIHQWPATLVQPVGSPLSLECTVEGTSNPNLYWYRQAAGRGLQLLFYSVGIGQISSEVPQNLSASRPQDRQFILSSKKLLLSDSGFYLCAWSRRTGGETQYFGPGTRLLVL.

This clone was counted between two and nine times. V and J are TRBV29-1 and TRBJ1-4; TRBD1 agrees at 9 bases. The germline gives CDR1 SQVTM, CDR2 ANQGSEA. The CDR3 totals 15 residues. V dropped 5 bases and J dropped 1; count of bases not matched to a gene: 5. The chain's CDR3 is CSVSGTGRTNEKLFF. In DNA, the CDR3 is TGCAGCGTTTCCGGGACAGGGAGAACTAATGAAAAACTGTTTTTT.

This rearrangement joins TRBV4-2 to TRBJ2-5; 7 positions agree with TRBD1. V trimming: 0 bases; J trimming: 3 bases; junction bases outside the gene matches: 4. Per germline, CDR1 LGHNA and CDR2 YNFKEQ. CDR3 length: 15 residues. The CDR3 here is CASSQDGTVKETQYF. In DNA, the CDR3 is TGTGCCAGCAGCCAAGATGGGACAGTTAAAGAGACCCAGTACTTC.

The chain carries TRBV25-1 and TRBJ1-4, with D possibly matching TRBD1 (5 bases). The V end was cut by 5 bases, the J end by 3 bases, with 13 bases between. CDR3 length: 15 residues. Germline values: CDR1 MGHDK, CDR2 SYGVNS. CDR3 bases: TGTGCCAGCAGTTTCGGGACGAGGGCTAATGAAAAACTGTTTTTT. Protein product: CASSFGTRANEKLFF.

This clone was observed a single time. The chain is built from TRBV10-3 and TRBJ2-3; 8 positions agree with TRBD2. Per germline, CDR1 ENHRY and CDR2 SYGVKD. The CDR3 runs 16 residues. The trim removed 6 bases at V and 3 bases at J, leaving 11 bases unmatched. CDR3 sequence: CAISTTGTRTTDTQYF. The DNA of the CDR3 is TGTGCCATCAGCACAACCGGGACTAGAACTACAGATACGCAGTATTTT.